A selection of T cell receptor beta chains follows, all from one sample in a study of Ad26.COV2.S vaccination and SARS-CoV-2 variants. TCRdb keeps only in-frame clones here, not all; method: immunoSEQ multiplex PCR. This table holds around 270,000 clones, roughly nine tenths found once. The sequencing used peripheral blood, collected in a trial of Ad26.COV2.S vaccine versus placebo. All receptors derive from a person between 18 and 65 years old who received the Ad26.COV2.S COVID-19 vaccine or a placebo. Each CDR3 is given with its conserved first and last residue. The D gene is left open where the match is weak. Size is stated for part of the rows, as once, few or many counts, or as a class when the clone is expanded.

clone_size	d_call	v_call	j_call	cdr3_nt	cdr3_aa
-	-	TRBV6-6	TRBJ2-2	TGTGCCAGCACTCATTCGTCGGGCGGGGAGCTGTTTTTT	CASTHSSGGELFF
-	TRBD2	TRBV7-3	TRBJ2-3	TGTGCCAGCAGCCAAAGGGAGGGAGATACGCAGTATTTT	CASSQREGDTQYF
-	-	TRBV6-2/TRBV6-3	TRBJ2-3	TGTGCCAGCAGTTACTCGACTGGGCGGAACACAGATACGCAGTATTTT	CASSYSTGRNTDTQYF
-	-	TRBV6-5	TRBJ1-1	TGTGCCAGCAGTTACTCTTGGGAGGCTGAAGCTTTCTTT	CASSYSWEAEAFF
-	TRBD1	TRBV11-3	TRBJ2-2	TGTGCCAGCAGCCCGACAGGGGGGAGCACCGGGGAGCTGTTTTTT	CASSPTGGSTGELFF
-	TRBD2	TRBV5-1	TRBJ2-5	TGCGCCAGCAGCTTGGCGGGAGGGCGAGAGACCCAGTACTTC	CASSLAGGRETQYF
-	TRBD2	TRBV27	TRBJ2-1	TGTGCCAGCAGCTCCGGGACTAGCGGTTACAATGAGCAGTTCTTC	CASSSGTSGYNEQFF
-	TRBD2	TRBV12-3/TRBV12-4	TRBJ2-7	TGTGCCGTTGGCTCTCGGGGGGGCTACGAGCAGTACTTC	CAVGSRGGYEQYF
-	TRBD2	TRBV18	TRBJ2-2	TGTGCCAGCTCACCAAGGCGGGAGAGCACCGGGGAGCTGTTTTTT	CASSPRRESTGELFF
-	-	TRBV24-1	TRBJ1-2	TGTGCCACCAGTGATTTAAGCGGCTACACCTTC	CATSDLSGYTF
few	TRBD1	TRBV5-4	TRBJ1-2	TGTGCCAGCAGCTCCGGAACCAGGACAGGGGTGACCTATGGCTACACCTTC	CASSSGTRTGVTYGYTF
once	-	TRBV5-3	TRBJ1-2	TGTGCCAGAAGCTTGGTTGGGACACCTCCAAGAGGGGGCTACACCTTC	CARSLVGTPPRGGYTF